This TCR beta chain emerged from a study of cytomegalovirus exposure and HLA in healthy donors. This CDR3 is built from 17 residues. The junction had 11 bases not matched to a gene; V was cut back by 0 bases and J by 10 bases. The germline V gene has CDR1 LGHNA and CDR2 YNFKEQ. PCR involved 60 Vbeta and 13 Jbeta primers. Clones were sequenced by immunoSEQ multiplex PCR, and TCRdb holds only the in-frame ones, with some missing. This table has 150,000 or so clones, roughly four fifths appearing once. The study, taken as a whole, reports: The availability of immune exposure information extended only to CMV serostatus. Among the sequence variants, a highly shared cluster was likely an artifact of sequencing. Later on, analysis showed that most CMV-associated TCR beta chains appeared to be HLA-restricted.

Regarding this clone: Antigen specificity is unknown.

The sequence was collected from a female donor in good health and CMV-seronegative. Material: PBMCs. The chain carries TRBV4-2 and TRBJ1-6; 8 bases align to TRBD1. The CDR3 DNA sequence: TGTGCCAGCAGCCAAGATCGGCGGCAGGGGGCAGTATCACCCCTCCACTTT. Protein: CASSQDRRQGAVSPLHF.